This is a list of T cell receptor beta chains from one sample in a study of CD8 T cells in ankylosing spondylitis. Each CDR3 protein is one row after TCRdb ran MiXCR on the 5' RACE reads. Among approximately 190,000 distinct CDR3 sequences listed, 10% to 15% were seen once. Input material: blood, either unsorted or a sorted T cell fraction (not recorded which). These TCRs come from a female donor with ankylosing spondylitis or in good health (not recorded which). Both conserved end residues are part of each CDR3. D genes are given only for firm matches. The size of a clone is reported for some rows only, either as once, few or many, or as a class for expanded clones.

clone_size j_call v_call cdr3_length d_call cdr3_aa cdr3_nt
- TRBJ2-7 TRBV2 16 TRBD2 CASSHGGSSGGYEQYF TGTGCCAGCAGTCATGGCGGGTCCAGCGGGGGATACGAGCAGTACTTC
- TRBJ1-1 TRBV20-1 15 - CSASPQPGFDTEAFF TGCAGTGCTAGTCCCCAGCCGGGTTTTGACACTGAAGCTTTCTTT
few TRBJ2-1 TRBV7-2 15 - CASSFIGTNHNEQFF TGTGCCAGCAGCTTCATCGGGACAAATCACAATGAGCAGTTCTTC
many TRBJ2-1 TRBV5-1 15 TRBD2 CASSSTSGRFDEQFF TGCGCCAGCAGCTCGACTAGCGGGAGGTTCGATGAGCAGTTCTTC
- TRBJ2-1 TRBV3-1 15 TRBD2 CASSQAGGPGNEQFF TGTGCCAGCAGCCAAGCGGGAGGGCCGGGGAATGAGCAGTTCTTC
many TRBJ2-1 TRBV7-6 17 - CASSLAGTYSSYNEQFF TGTGCCAGCAGCTTAGCAGGGACTTATAGCTCCTACAATGAGCAGTTCTTC
many TRBJ2-3 TRBV5-1 18 TRBD2 CASSMSPTSGSNTDTQYF TGCGCCAGCAGCATGAGCCCAACTAGCGGGAGTAACACAGATACGCAGTATTTT
few TRBJ2-1 TRBV6-2/TRBV6-3 16 TRBD1 CASSRMDRGHYNEQFF TGTGCCAGCAGCCGGATGGACAGGGGACACTACAATGAGCAGTTCTTC
- TRBJ2-7 TRBV5-1 15 - CASSLVDASNYEQYF TGCGCCAGCAGCTTGGTTGACGCAAGTAACTACGAGCAGTACTTC
many TRBJ2-7 TRBV5-1 16 TRBD2 CASSPTEGLRTYEQYF TGCGCCAGCAGCCCCACAGAGGGACTAAGGACCTACGAGCAGTACTTC
many TRBJ1-5 TRBV7-9 13 - CASSLAEYQPQHF TGTGCCAGCAGCTTAGCGGAATATCAGCCCCAGCATTTT
many TRBJ2-6 TRBV4-3 17 - CASSQDAGLSGANVLTF TGCGCCAGCAGCCAAGATGCAGGGCTTTCTGGGGCCAACGTCCTGACTTTC
- TRBJ2-2 TRBV27 14 - CASSLDQNTGELFF TGTGCCAGCAGTTTGGACCAGAACACCGGGGAGCTGTTTTTT
- TRBJ1-2 TRBV9 14 - CASSVDVGAYGYTF TGTGCCAGCAGCGTAGATGTAGGGGCCTATGGCTACACCTTC